Presented here are 27 T cell receptor beta chains from one specimen sequenced in a study of human T cells and chemical hapten exposure. As for time point: patch test 1, 2 weeks after DPC sensitization. Treatment described: therapeutic diphenylcyclopropenone sensitization with weekly scalp DPC. TCRdb reanalysed the RACE reads using MiXCR and keeps one entry per CDR3 protein. Among roughly 200,000 distinct CDR3 sequences, under 25% were seen once, and the ten largest hold about 6.7%. Specimen: whole blood, collected in connection with sensitization to the hapten diphenylcyclopropenone (DPC). The origin of the receptors is a woman between 45 and 65 years old with alopecia areata. Some clones in this sample may be carry-over from other donors' samples.

This clonotype was detected ten times or more. The chain links TRBV5-1 to TRBJ2-5, with D maybe TRBD2 (6 bases). The CDR3 runs 15 residues. Germline values: CDR1 SGHRS, CDR2 YFSETQ. Trimming took 4 bases from V and 3 from J, leaving 16 bases between them. The CDR3 reads CASSLLSGVEETQYF. For the CDR3, the DNA is TGCGCCAGCAGCCTCCTTTCGGGGGTCGAAGAGACCCAGTACTTC.

This clonotype showed up just once. The J gene is TRBJ1-3, the V gene TRBV29-1; no reliable D call. Germline CDR1 reads SQVTM; CDR2 reads ANQGSEA. The CDR3 consists of 13 residues. The ends were cut back, 4 bases at V and 0 bases at J, with 7 bases in the middle. The CDR3 loop reads CSVGTSSGNTIYF. CDR3 nucleotide sequence: TGCAGCGTTGGAACCAGCTCTGGAAACACCATATATTTT.

This clonotype was observed many times. This chain links TRBV24-1 with TRBJ2-5; 8 positions agree with TRBD1. With 4 bases clipped from V and 5 bases from J, the junction kept 5 bases outside the gene matches. The CDR3 contains 14 residues. CDR1 KGHDR and CDR2 SFDVKD come from the germline V gene. This CDR3 is CATSEQQGVETQYF. As DNA, the CDR3 is TGTGCCACCAGTGAGCAACAGGGGGTTGAGACCCAGTACTTC.

The sample holds a few counts of this clonotype. The chain joins TRBV12-3 or TRBV12-4 to TRBJ1-3; D is ambiguous. Trimming removed 7 bases from V and 0 bases from J, with 10 bases in between. The CDR3 length is 14 residues. The chain's CDR3 is CASIFSFSGNTIYF. CDR3 nucleotides: TGTGCCAGCATCTTTAGCTTCTCTGGAAACACCATATATTTT.

The chain is built from TRBV4-1 and TRBJ2-1; D is perhaps TRBD2 (7 bases). Germline V gene data show CDR1 as MGHRA and CDR2 as YSYEKL. CDR3 length equals 18 residues. Trimming shortened V by 0 bases and J by 3 bases, and 18 bases separated the two germline ends. CDR3 region: CASSQDGEGVLNYNEQFF. CDR3 nucleotides: TGCGCCAGCAGCCAAGATGGGGAGGGGGTTCTAAACTACAATGAGCAGTTCTTC.

This clonotype was seen a single time. The rearrangement uses TRBV19 and TRBJ2-1, with 10 positions matching TRBD2. CDR1 is LNHDA, CDR2 SQIVND, per germline (reference sequence). Trimming took 3 bases from V and 8 from J; bases not matched to a gene: 7. This CDR3 is built from 15 residues. The CDR3: CASSMGAGGWDEQFF. The CDR3 nucleotides are TGTGCCAGTAGTATGGGAGCGGGAGGGTGGGATGAGCAGTTCTTC.

The genes are TRBV29-1 and TRBJ1-5; the match to TRBD1 covers 8 bases. The germline gives CDR1 SQVTM, CDR2 ANQGSEA. CDR3 length: 14 residues. The J segment lost 0 bases and the V segment lost 5 bases, leaving 3 bases of the junction unmatched. The CDR3 DNA reads as TGCAGCGTTACAGGGGGTACTAGCAATCAGCCCCAGCATTTT. Its translation: CSVTGGTSNQPQHF.

This clonotype was recorded at least ten times. At one end, the junction sequence differs from germline, possibly due to a read error. The rearrangement joins TRBV5-1 to TRBJ2-2; 11 nucleotides match TRBD2. Germline values: CDR1 SGHRS, CDR2 YFSETQ. The CDR3 has 16 residues. The CDR3 is CASSPGTSGNTGELFF. For the CDR3, the DNA is TGTGCCAGCAGCCCTGGGACTAGCGGGAACACCGGGGAGCTGTTTTTT. Full variable domain (remainder filled in from reference TRBV5-1 and TRBJ2-2): KAGVTQTPRYLIKTRGQQVTLSCSPISGHRSVSWYQQTPGQGLQFLFEYFSETQRNKGNFPGRFSGRQFSNSRSEMNVSTLELGDSALYLCASSPGTSGNTGELFFGEGSRLTVL.

J is TRBJ1-4 and V is TRBV10-1; possibly TRBD1 for D (6 bases). This CDR3 region has 14 residues. Germline lookup yields CDR1 WNHNN and CDR2 SYGVQD (reference sequence). With 4 bases removed from V and 4 bases from J, the gap between germline ends came to 10 bases. CDR3 DNA: TGCGCCAGCAGTGTCGGACAGTATAATGAAAAACTGTTTTTT. It specifies CASSVGQYNEKLFF.

The gene calls are TRBV6-1 and TRBJ1-1; TRBD1 aligns across 12 bases. Trimming removed 6 bases from V and 6 bases from J; junction bases left unmatched: 8. The CDR3 is made up of 15 amino acids. The germline gives CDR1 MNHNS, CDR2 SASEGT. The DNA of the CDR3 is TGTGCCAGCAGCCCCCGGGACAGGGGGCGCGCTGAAGCTTTCTTT. As protein: CASSPRDRGRAEAFF.

The sample holds a few counts of this clonotype. The chain uses TRBV20-1 and TRBJ2-7, with D unclear. CDR1 and CDR2 from the germline V gene are DFQATT and SNEGSKA (reference sequence). Between the trimmed V and J ends, which lost 2 bases and 4 bases, there was a span of 12 bases. The CDR3 is made up of 13 amino acids. In DNA, the CDR3 is TGCAGTGCTAGATGGACGGGTGGGTACGAGCAGTACTTC. This encodes CSARWTGGYEQYF.

This clonotype has a count of ten or more. The rearrangement links TRBV28 to TRBJ2-3; 7 nucleotides match TRBD2. Looked up from germline, CDR1 is MDHEN and CDR2 is SYDVKM. There are 16 residues in the CDR3. Trimming took 2 bases from V and 4 from J; bases not matched to a gene: 9. CDR3 nucleotides: TGTGCCAGCAGTTTAGCGGGAGATTTTTTGGCAGATACGCAGTATTTT. As protein: CASSLAGDFLADTQYF.

CDR3 sequence reads: CASSSGGAYTGELFF. In DNA, the CDR3 is TGTGCCAGCAGTTCCGGAGGGGCGTACACCGGGGAGCTGTTTTTT. This rearrangement joins TRBV12-3 or TRBV12-4 to TRBJ2-2, with D possibly TRBD2 on 6 matching bases. With 4 bases removed from V and 3 bases from J, the gap between germline ends came to 12 bases. CDR3 length equals 15 residues.

This clonotype was found many times. The chain employs TRBV11-1 and TRBJ2-3; D may be TRBD2 (5 bases). CDR1 is SGHAT and CDR2 is FQDESV in the germline V gene (reference sequence). The CDR3 runs 17 residues. V gave up 2 bases and J gave up 5 bases, with 20 bases separating them. CDR3 residues: CASSLLQRPRIGDTQYF. In nucleotides, the CDR3 is TGTGCCAGCAGCTTATTGCAGCGGCCAAGGATTGGAGATACGCAGTATTTT.

CDR3 sequence (DNA): TGTGCCAGCAGCTTGTCTGGGGGTATAGATGAGACCCAGTACTTC. This encodes CASSLSGGIDETQYF. The chain recombines TRBV7-3 with TRBJ2-5; D might be TRBD1 or TRBD2, each matching 5 bases. The CDR3 has 15 residues. The ends were cut back, 3 bases at V and 5 bases at J, with 16 bases in the middle. Germline-derived CDR1 and CDR2 are SGHTA and FQGTGA. Looking up the rest from reference TRBV7-3 and TRBJ2-5 gives the full variable domain: GAGVSQTPSNKVTEKGKYVELRCDPISGHTALYWYRQSLGQGPEFLIYFQGTGAADDSGLPNDRFFAVRPEGSVSTLKIQRTERGDSAVYLCASSLSGGIDETQYFGPGTRLLVL.

This rearrangement joins TRBV11-2 to TRBJ2-3, with 8 nucleotides matching TRBD1. The V gene end was trimmed by 5 bases and the J gene end by 4 bases; junction bases not matched to a gene: 11. The germline V gene encodes CDR1 SGHAT and CDR2 FQNNGV. The CDR3 is 16 amino acids. CDR3 in amino acids: CASSPQTGVYADTQYF. The DNA of the CDR3 is TGTGCCAGCAGCCCGCAGACAGGGGTTTATGCAGATACGCAGTATTTT.

The rearrangement links TRBV7-9 to TRBJ1-6; 7 nucleotides match TRBD1. Trimming cost V 1 base and J 7 bases; bases outside gene matches: 4. Germline V CDR1 and CDR2: SEHNR, FQNEAQ (reference sequence). CDR3 size: 15 residues. CDR3 loop: CASSLGDRENSPLHF. The CDR3 DNA is TGTGCCAGCAGCTTAGGGGACAGAGAAAATTCACCCCTCCACTTT.

CDR3 residues: CASSRVTVQGSGNTIYF. CDR3 bases: TGTGCCAGCAGCCGGGTTACAGTCCAGGGGTCTGGAAACACCATATATTTT. The gene calls are TRBV3-1 and TRBJ1-3; weak D call: TRBD1 (6 bases). Germline V CDR1 and CDR2: LGHDT, YNNKEL (reference sequence). Trimming shortened V by 4 bases and J by 1 base, and 17 bases separated the two germline ends. The CDR3 sequence is 17 residues long.

The chain has TRBV6-1 and TRBJ2-6, with unresolved D. Trimming removed 8 bases at V and 4 bases at J, with 9 bases between. CDR1 and CDR2 (germline): MNHNS, SASEGT. The CDR3 runs to 13 residues. The CDR3 nucleotides are TGTGCCAGCGTCCCTTTGGGGGCCAACGTCCTGACTTTC. This translates into CASVPLGANVLTF.

V and J are TRBV6-1 and TRBJ2-2, with D possibly being TRBD1 (6 bases). The CDR3 contains 14 residues. Germline V lookup: CDR1 MNHNS, CDR2 SASEGT. V lost 10 bases and J lost 0, with 12 bases in between. CDR3 amino acids: CATLQGPNTGELFF. The CDR3 region has the DNA TGTGCCACCCTACAGGGCCCGAACACCGGGGAGCTGTTTTTT.

This clonotype came up once. The chain couples TRBV27 to TRBJ1-5; D is ambiguous. The CDR3 extends over 13 amino acids. V dropped 3 bases and J dropped 9 bases, with 12 bases sitting between them. CDR1 MNHEY and CDR2 SMNVEV come from the germline V gene (reference sequence). The CDR3 loop reads CASSFYSSGPQHF. CDR3 DNA sequence: TGTGCCAGCAGTTTCTACTCAAGCGGGCCCCAGCATTTT.

This clonotype occurred many times. The gene calls are TRBV29-1 and TRBJ2-1, with 11 bases fitting TRBD2. CDR1 is SQVTM and CDR2 is ANQGSEA in the germline V gene. This CDR3 contains 13 residues. V shed 4 bases and J 8 bases; nucleotides not matched to a gene: 4. CDR3 nucleotides: TGCAGCGTTGTAGCGGGAGGGCCCCATGAGCAGTTCTTC. It encodes CSVVAGGPHEQFF.

This clonotype was found a few times. The chain recombines TRBV7-9 with TRBJ2-3, with a tentative D call TRBD1 (6 bases). The V gene lost 5 bases and the J gene lost 5 bases, with 14 bases spanning the gap. Germline V gives CDR1 SEHNR, CDR2 FQNEAQ (reference sequence). The CDR3 covers 14 residues. The CDR3 spells CASSRDNLLDTQYF. CDR3 sequence (DNA): TGTGCCAGCAGCCGGGACAACCTTTTAGATACGCAGTATTTT.

The J gene is TRBJ2-3, the V gene TRBV3-1; 15 nucleotides align to TRBD2. Per germline, CDR1 LGHDT and CDR2 YNNKEL (reference sequence). The junction had 1 base not matched to a gene; V was cut back by 4 bases and J by 5 bases. This CDR3 is 15 amino acids long. The CDR3 is CASSPGLAGGDTQYF. CDR3 DNA sequence: TGTGCCAGCAGCCCGGGACTAGCGGGAGGAGATACGCAGTATTTT.

This clonotype was seen only a few times. The V and J genes are TRBV25-1 and TRBJ2-7, with 8 bases identical to TRBD2. The ends lost 3 bases at V and 3 bases at J; junction bases unmatched: 13. This CDR3 is 17 amino acids long. Germline lookup yields CDR1 MGHDK and CDR2 SYGVNS. The CDR3 nucleotides read TGTGCCAGCAGTGATGGCGCGGGGGGCGTTCGGAGCTACGAGCAGTACTTC. Translating it yields CASSDGAGGVRSYEQYF.

This clonotype turned up a few times. The rearrangement uses TRBV5-1 and TRBJ2-3, with TRBD2 as a possible D gene (5 bases). Deletions cut 2 bases from V and 3 bases from J, with 7 bases between. The CDR3 totals 13 residues. From germline, CDR1 is SGHRS and CDR2 YFSETQ. The chain's CDR3 is CASSFGLTDTQYF. CDR3 bases: TGCGCCAGCAGCTTTGGACTGACAGATACGCAGTATTTT.

This rearrangement joins TRBV24-1 to TRBJ2-7; D is perhaps TRBD1 (6 bases). The germline V gene encodes CDR1 KGHDR and CDR2 SFDVKD. This CDR3 is built from 12 residues. Trimming removed 9 bases from V and 7 bases from J, with 15 bases in between. The CDR3 region has the DNA TGTGCCACCCCGACAGGCCCCGCGGAGCAGTACTTC. Protein: CATPTGPAEQYF.